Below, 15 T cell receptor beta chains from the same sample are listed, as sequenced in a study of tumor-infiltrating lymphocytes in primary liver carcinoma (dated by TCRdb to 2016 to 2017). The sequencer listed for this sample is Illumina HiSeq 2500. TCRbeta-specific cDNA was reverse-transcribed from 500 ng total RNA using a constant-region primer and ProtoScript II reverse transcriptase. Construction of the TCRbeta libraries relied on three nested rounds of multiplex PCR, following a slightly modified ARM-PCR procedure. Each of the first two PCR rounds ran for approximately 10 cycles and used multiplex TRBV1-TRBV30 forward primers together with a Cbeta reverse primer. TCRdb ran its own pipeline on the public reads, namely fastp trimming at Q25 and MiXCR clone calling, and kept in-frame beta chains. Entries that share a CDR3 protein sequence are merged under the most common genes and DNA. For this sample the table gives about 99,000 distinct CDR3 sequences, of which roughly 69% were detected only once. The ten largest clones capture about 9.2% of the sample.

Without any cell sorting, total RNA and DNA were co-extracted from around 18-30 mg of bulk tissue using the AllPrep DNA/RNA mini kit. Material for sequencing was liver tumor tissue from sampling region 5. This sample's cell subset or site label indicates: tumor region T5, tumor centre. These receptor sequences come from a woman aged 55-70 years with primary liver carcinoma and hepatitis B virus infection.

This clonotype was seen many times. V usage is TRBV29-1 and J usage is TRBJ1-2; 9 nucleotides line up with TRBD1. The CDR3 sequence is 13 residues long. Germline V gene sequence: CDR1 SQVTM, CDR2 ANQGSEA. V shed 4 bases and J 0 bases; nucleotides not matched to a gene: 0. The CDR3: CSVGTGANYGYTF. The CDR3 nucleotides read TGCAGCGTTGGGACAGGGGCTAACTATGGCTACACCTTC.

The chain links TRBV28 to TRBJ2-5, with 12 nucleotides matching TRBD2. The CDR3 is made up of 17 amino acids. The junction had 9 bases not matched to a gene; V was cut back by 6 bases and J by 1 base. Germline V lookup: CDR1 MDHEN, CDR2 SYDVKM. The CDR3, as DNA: TGTGCCAGCAGCCGCGGACTAGCGGGAACAGTCCAAGAGACCCAGTACTTC. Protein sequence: CASSRGLAGTVQETQYF.

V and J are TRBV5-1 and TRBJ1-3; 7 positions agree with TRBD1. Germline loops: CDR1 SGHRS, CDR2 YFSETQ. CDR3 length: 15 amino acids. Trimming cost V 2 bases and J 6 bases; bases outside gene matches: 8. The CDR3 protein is CASSLTGTAVNTIYF. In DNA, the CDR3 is TGCGCCAGCAGCTTAACCGGGACAGCTGTAAACACCATATATTTT.

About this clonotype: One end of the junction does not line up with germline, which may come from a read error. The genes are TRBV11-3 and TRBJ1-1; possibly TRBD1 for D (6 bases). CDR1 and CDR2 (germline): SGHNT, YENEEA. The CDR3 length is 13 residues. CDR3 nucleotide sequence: TGTGCCAGCAGATTAGGGGGAAACACTGAAGCTCTCTTT. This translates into CASRLGGNTEALF.

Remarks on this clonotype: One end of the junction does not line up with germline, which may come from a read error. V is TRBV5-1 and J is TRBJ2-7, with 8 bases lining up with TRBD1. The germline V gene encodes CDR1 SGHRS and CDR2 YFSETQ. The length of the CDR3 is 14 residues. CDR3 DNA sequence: TGCGCCGGCAGTTTGTCAGGACAGGGTCTCGAGCAGTACTTC. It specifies CAGSLSGQGLEQYF.

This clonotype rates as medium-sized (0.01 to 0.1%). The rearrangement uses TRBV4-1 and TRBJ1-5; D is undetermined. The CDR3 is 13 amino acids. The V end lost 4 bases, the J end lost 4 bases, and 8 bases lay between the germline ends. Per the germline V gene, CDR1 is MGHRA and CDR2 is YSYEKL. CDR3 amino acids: CASSRQDNQPQHF. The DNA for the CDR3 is TGCGCCAGCAGCCGTCAAGATAATCAGCCCCAGCATTTT.

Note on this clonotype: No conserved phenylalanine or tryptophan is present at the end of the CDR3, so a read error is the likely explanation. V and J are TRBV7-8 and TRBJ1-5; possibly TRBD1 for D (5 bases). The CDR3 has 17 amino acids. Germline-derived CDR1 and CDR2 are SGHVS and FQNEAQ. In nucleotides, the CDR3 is TGTGTCAGCAGCTTAGCCCCCGTCGGGGGTGGGAGACAGCCCCAGCATATT. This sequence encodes CVSSLAPVGGGRQPQHI.

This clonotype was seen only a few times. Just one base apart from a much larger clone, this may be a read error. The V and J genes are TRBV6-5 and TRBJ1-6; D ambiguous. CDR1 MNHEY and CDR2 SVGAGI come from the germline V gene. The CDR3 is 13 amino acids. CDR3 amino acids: CVSRQTAPLPLHF. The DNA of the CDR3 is TGTGTCAGCAGGCAGACGGCCCCATTGCCCCTCCACTTT.

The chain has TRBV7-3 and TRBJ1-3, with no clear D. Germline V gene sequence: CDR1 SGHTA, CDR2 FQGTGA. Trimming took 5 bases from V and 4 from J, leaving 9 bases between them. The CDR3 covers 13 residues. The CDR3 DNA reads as TGTGCCAGCAGCCTGAATCAGGGAAACACCATATATTTT. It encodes CASSLNQGNTIYF.

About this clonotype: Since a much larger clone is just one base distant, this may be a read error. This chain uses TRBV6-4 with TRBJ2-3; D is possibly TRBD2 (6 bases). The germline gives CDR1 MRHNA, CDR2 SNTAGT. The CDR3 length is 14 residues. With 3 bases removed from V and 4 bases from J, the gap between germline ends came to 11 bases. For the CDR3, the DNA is TGTGCCAGCAGTGAACCGGGAGTCGCAGATACGCAGTATTTT. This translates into CASSEPGVADTQYF.

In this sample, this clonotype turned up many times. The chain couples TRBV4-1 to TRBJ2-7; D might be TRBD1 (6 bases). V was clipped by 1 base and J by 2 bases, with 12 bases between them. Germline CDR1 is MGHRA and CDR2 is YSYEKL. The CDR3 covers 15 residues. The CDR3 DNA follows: TGCGCCAGCAGCCAAGGAGAGACAGGTCCCTACGAGCAGTACTTC. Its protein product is CASSQGETGPYEQYF.

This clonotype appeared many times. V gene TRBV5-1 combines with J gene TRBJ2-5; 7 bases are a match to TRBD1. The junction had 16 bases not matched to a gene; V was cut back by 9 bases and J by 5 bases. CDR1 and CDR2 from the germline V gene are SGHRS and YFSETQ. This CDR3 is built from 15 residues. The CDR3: CATRRTTGNRETQYF. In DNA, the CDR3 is TGCGCCACCAGGCGGACGACAGGGAATAGGGAGACCCAGTACTTC.

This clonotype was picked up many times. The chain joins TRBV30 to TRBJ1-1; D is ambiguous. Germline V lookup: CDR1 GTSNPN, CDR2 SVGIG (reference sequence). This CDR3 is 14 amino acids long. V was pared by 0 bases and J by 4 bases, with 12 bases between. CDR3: CAWSVRREGTEAFF. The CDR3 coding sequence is TGTGCCTGGAGTGTACGTCGCGAAGGCACTGAAGCTTTCTTT.

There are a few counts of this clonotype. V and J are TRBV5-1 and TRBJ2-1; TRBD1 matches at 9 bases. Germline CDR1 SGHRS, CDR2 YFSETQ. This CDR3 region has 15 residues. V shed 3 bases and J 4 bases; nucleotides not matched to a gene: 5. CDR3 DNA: TGCGCCAGCAGCTCTACCGGGACAGGGTACAATGAGCAGTTCTTC. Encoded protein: CASSSTGTGYNEQFF.

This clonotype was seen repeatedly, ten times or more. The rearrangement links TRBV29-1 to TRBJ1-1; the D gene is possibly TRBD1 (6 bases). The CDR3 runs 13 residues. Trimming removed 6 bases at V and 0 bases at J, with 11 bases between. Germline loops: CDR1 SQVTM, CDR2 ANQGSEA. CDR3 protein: CSVRGQLNTEAFF. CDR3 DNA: TGCAGCGTCCGAGGACAGCTGAACACTGAAGCTTTCTTT.